The next 21 T cell receptor beta chains were all read from a single sample in a study of shared clonotypes between healthy human individuals. Using immunoSEQ multiplex PCR, the repertoire was profiled, and TCRdb retains in-frame clones only, with some absent. There are about 2 million clones in the sample; approximately 95% occur only once, and 0.9% to 1.4% lies in the top ten. Naive CD8 cells lacked CD45RO and underwent positive selection for CCR7, leaving out terminally differentiated effector memory CD45RA+ cells. Sequencing used naive CD8+ T cells sorted from blood. All receptors come from a man between 18 and 29 years old in good health.

The chain is built from TRBV13 and TRBJ2-7; weak D call: TRBD1 (6 bases). The germline V gene encodes CDR1 PRHDT and CDR2 FYEKMQ (reference sequence). The length of the CDR3 is 15 residues. Between the trimmed V and J ends, which lost 5 bases and 2 bases, there was a span of 16 bases. The CDR3 sequence: CASSPTQGSTYEQYF. The CDR3 DNA is TGTGCCAGCAGCCCTACCCAGGGGAGCACCTACGAGCAGTACTTC.

For this clone: The sample carries other DNA sequences with the same CDR3. This rearrangement joins TRBV4-1 to TRBJ1-1; no clear D. The CDR3 runs to 13 residues. Trimming shortened V by 0 bases and J by 1 base, and 3 bases separated the two germline ends. CDR1 and CDR2 (germline): MGHRA, YSYEKL. CDR3 in amino acids: CASSQDRNTEAFF. CDR3 coding DNA: TGCGCCAGCAGCCAAGATCGGAACACTGAAGCTTTCTTT.

The chain links TRBV27 to TRBJ1-1, with TRBD1 identical over 10 bases. The CDR3 contains 16 residues. Trimming cost V 3 bases and J 0 bases; bases outside gene matches: 4. Germline assignment: CDR1 MNHEY and CDR2 SMNVEV (reference sequence). This CDR3 reads CASSLGQGFLNTEAFF. DNA for the CDR3: TGTGCCAGCAGTTTGGGACAGGGGTTTCTGAACACTGAAGCTTTCTTT.

CDR3 nucleotide sequence: TGTGCCAGCAGCGTGCTCATGAACACAGATACGCAGTATTTT. Amino acid sequence: CASSVLMNTDTQYF. The chain joins TRBV2 to TRBJ2-3; no clear D. The length of the CDR3 is 14 residues. The V gene lost 6 bases and the J gene lost 2 bases, with 12 bases spanning the gap. CDR1 is SNHLY and CDR2 is FYNNEI in the germline V gene.

The rearrangement joins TRBV7-2 to TRBJ2-1, with 12 bases aligning to TRBD2. This CDR3 contains 15 residues. CDR1 is SGHTA, CDR2 FQGNSA, per germline. The V and J ends lost 8 bases and 6 bases, in that order; junction bases with no gene match: 8. CDR3 bases: TGTGCCAGCGTCCCCCTAGCGGGAGGGCCCAATGAGCAGTTCTTC. Residues: CASVPLAGGPNEQFF.

This chain uses TRBV27 with TRBJ1-1, with D uncertain. Germline V gene lookup returns CDR1 MNHEY and CDR2 SMNVEV (reference sequence). The CDR3 extends over 14 amino acids. V lost 9 bases, J lost 4 bases, and 18 bases lay in between. CDR3 residues: CASSSVGSLTEAFF. The CDR3 coding sequence is TGTGCCAGTTCTAGCGTGGGGAGCCTCACTGAAGCTTTCTTT.

The CDR3 DNA is TGCGCCAGCAGTCGGGACAGGGGCCCTTCTTACGAGCAGTACTTC. Translated: CASSRDRGPSYEQYF. This chain uses TRBV23-1 with TRBJ2-7; 10 bases align to TRBD1. TRBV23-1 is classed as an ORF, of uncertain function. The CDR3 spans 15 residues. V trimming: 4 bases; J trimming: 4 bases; junction bases outside the gene matches: 7.

The V gene is TRBV2, the J gene TRBJ2-7, with TRBD1 as a possible D gene (6 bases). The V end was cut by 7 bases, the J end by 3 bases, with 13 bases between. The germline V gene has CDR1 SNHLY and CDR2 FYNNEI. The CDR3 covers 13 residues. CDR3 residues: CASMGRGVYEQYF. DNA for the CDR3: TGTGCCAGCATGGGCAGGGGAGTCTACGAGCAGTACTTC.

This chain connects TRBV7-6 to TRBJ2-7; 8 bases match TRBD1. CDR1 and CDR2 (germline): SGHVS, FNYEAQ. This CDR3 region has 14 residues. The trim removed 5 bases at V and 3 bases at J, leaving 6 bases unmatched. CDR3 sequence (DNA): TGTGCCAGCAGCCAGGGACAGGTTGGCTACGAGCAGTACTTC. Translating it yields CASSQGQVGYEQYF.

CDR3 region: CASSSTGEIQETQYF. CDR3 bases: TGTGCCAGCAGCTCGACAGGGGAGATCCAAGAGACCCAGTACTTC. The chain carries TRBV5-4 and TRBJ2-5; TRBD1 matches 8 bases. CDR1 and CDR2 from the germline V gene are SGHNT and YYREEE (reference sequence). Losses at the gene ends were 3 bases for V and 1 base for J; bases not matched to a gene: 5. The CDR3 totals 15 residues.

With regard to this clone: An end of the junction does not agree with germline; a read error may underlie this. This chain uses TRBV19 with TRBJ2-7, with 15 bases lining up with TRBD2. Germline-derived CDR1 and CDR2 are LNHDA and SQIVND (reference sequence). The CDR3 covers 17 residues. CDR3 region: CASSTGLAGGVAYEQYF. Here the CDR3 DNA reads TGTGCCAGTAGTACGGGACTAGCGGGAGGTGTGGCCTACGAGCAATACTTC.

V is TRBV2 and J is TRBJ2-7; 7 bases are shared with TRBD1. With 6 bases clipped from V and 2 bases from J, the junction kept 13 bases outside the gene matches. Germline V gene sequence: CDR1 SNHLY, CDR2 FYNNEI. The CDR3 runs to 16 residues. CDR3 protein: CASSYVPLTGTYEQYF. CDR3 coding DNA: TGTGCCAGCAGCTACGTACCCCTGACAGGGACCTACGAGCAGTACTTC.

This clone showed up just once. Other DNA sequences in the same sample also yield this CDR3. This sequence joins TRBV9 and TRBJ2-5; tentative D call: TRBD1 (5 bases). The CDR3 extends over 14 amino acids. Trimming pared 0 bases from V and 4 bases from J, leaving 10 bases between. Germline values: CDR1 SGDLS, CDR2 YYNGEE. CDR3 bases: TGTGCCAGCAGCGTAGGGGGCGGAAGAGAGACCCAGTACTTC. This translates into CASSVGGGRETQYF.

The chain uses TRBV9 and TRBJ2-1, with 7 bases aligning to TRBD1. Germline lookup yields CDR1 SGDLS and CDR2 YYNGEE. With 3 bases clipped from V and 9 bases from J, the junction kept 6 bases outside the gene matches. CDR3 length: 13 amino acids. CDR3 bases: TGTGCCAGCAGCGCAGACAGGGCAATTGAGCAGTTCTTC. Protein: CASSADRAIEQFF.

This sequence joins TRBV19 and TRBJ2-7, with TRBD1 identical over 10 bases. The CDR3 runs 14 residues. Trimming cost V 9 bases and J 3 bases; bases outside gene matches: 8. The germline V gene has CDR1 LNHDA and CDR2 SQIVND (reference sequence). The CDR3 sequence is CASAPGTGDYEQYF. DNA for the CDR3: TGTGCCAGCGCCCCCGGGACAGGGGACTACGAGCAGTACTTC.

The chain joins TRBV5-1 to TRBJ2-7; TRBD1 agrees at 7 bases. The trim removed 3 bases at V and 2 bases at J, leaving 5 bases unmatched. The CDR3 is made up of 14 amino acids. Per germline, CDR1 SGHRS and CDR2 YFSETQ. The CDR3 DNA follows: TGCGCCAGCAGCTCCGGACAGGAGGCCTACGAGCAGTACTTC. Translating it yields CASSSGQEAYEQYF.

V is TRBV10-3 and J is TRBJ1-2; D gene unclear. Germline values: CDR1 ENHRY, CDR2 SYGVKD. Trimming pared 3 bases from V and 2 bases from J, leaving 10 bases between. CDR3 length: 14 residues. The CDR3 region has the DNA TGTGCCATCAGTGACACTGACGAGAACTATGGCTACACCTTC. Translation gives CAISDTDENYGYTF.

This clone has a single count. The rearrangement links TRBV6-1 to TRBJ1-1; D perhaps matches TRBD1 (6 bases). Looked up from germline, CDR1 is MNHNS and CDR2 is SASEGT. V lost 2 bases and J lost 0, with 16 bases in between. The CDR3 is 17 amino acids. The CDR3 region is CASSERIRGLVNTEAFF. DNA of the CDR3: TGTGCCAGCAGTGAACGGATCAGGGGCCTGGTGAACACTGAAGCTTTCTTT.

This chain uses TRBV7-8 with TRBJ2-7; D is undetermined. Trimming took 1 base from V and 6 from J, leaving 7 bases between them. Germline-derived CDR1 and CDR2 are SGHVS and FQNEAQ. The CDR3 is 12 amino acids. CDR3 sequence: CASSLGVSEQYF. The CDR3 bases are TGTGCCAGCAGCTTAGGTGTATCCGAGCAGTACTTC.

This chain joins TRBV7-6 and TRBJ2-7; the match to TRBD2 covers 10 bases. The germline V gene encodes CDR1 SGHVS and CDR2 FNYEAQ. V was clipped by 5 bases and J by 0 bases; unmatched bases: 7. The CDR3 loop spans 16 amino acids. As DNA, the CDR3 is TGTGCCAGCAGCGCCCTAGCGGGAGTAAACTCCTACGAGCAGTACTTC. It codes for CASSALAGVNSYEQYF.

The chain couples TRBV28 to TRBJ2-7; tentative D call: TRBD1 (6 bases). Trimming took 4 bases from V and 7 from J, leaving 11 bases between them. The CDR3 has 12 residues. Germline CDR1 is MDHEN and CDR2 is SYDVKM. CDR3 bases: TGTGCCAGCAGTTCCCGGGACAAAGAGCAGTACTTC. This sequence encodes CASSSRDKEQYF.